Each of the 16 T cell receptor beta chains below was sequenced from the same sample in a study of OX40 agonist ivuxolimab in advanced cancers. Only in-frame clones appear in the TCRdb table, and some are missing; sequencing was by immunoSEQ multiplex PCR. Here the sample spans more than 35,000 clones, over 60% being singletons. The sample was CD4+ or CD8+ T cells sorted from blood, taken in a trial of the OX40 agonist ivuxolimab. These receptors originate from an adult with an advanced solid tumor such as melanoma, head and neck, liver or kidney cancer.

The chain combines TRBV5-4 with TRBJ2-3; 8 bases are shared with TRBD1. The V gene end was trimmed by 0 bases and the J gene end by 7 bases; junction bases not matched to a gene: 4. This CDR3 comprises 14 residues. From germline, CDR1 is SGHNT and CDR2 YYREEE (reference sequence). In DNA, the CDR3 is TGTGCCAGCAGCTTGGGAGGACAGGGACATACGCAGTATTTT. Translated, it gives CASSLGGQGHTQYF.

The chain has TRBV27 and TRBJ1-2; D gene unclear. The CDR3 runs 14 residues. The germline V gene encodes CDR1 MNHEY and CDR2 SMNVEV (reference sequence). V gave up 3 bases and J gave up 3 bases, with 11 bases separating them. The CDR3 sequence is CASSFRHRDYGYTF. CDR3 coding DNA: TGTGCCAGCAGTTTCCGACACCGAGACTATGGCTACACCTTC.

Regarding this clone: Relative to the germline gene, one junction end is altered; a read error may explain this. The chain combines TRBV7-9 with TRBJ2-5, with unresolved D. CDR1 and CDR2 (germline): SEHNR, FQNEAQ (reference sequence). The CDR3 loop spans 12 amino acids. The CDR3 region is CVSSMSRETQYF. Written as DNA, the CDR3 is TGTGTCAGCAGCATGAGTCGGGAGACCCAGTACTTC.

The chain employs TRBV6-6 and TRBJ2-1; 11 positions agree with TRBD2. Germline CDR1 MNHNY, CDR2 SVGAGI (reference sequence). Germline trimming cut 2 bases from V and 1 base from J; bases unmatched to any gene: 1. The CDR3 consists of 16 residues. As DNA, the CDR3 is TGTGCCAGCAGTTACCTAGCGGGGGGTTCCTACAATGAGCAGTTCTTC. The encoded protein is CASSYLAGGSYNEQFF.

This chain connects TRBV7-9 to TRBJ2-5, with 7 bases aligning to TRBD1. Germline values: CDR1 SEHNR, CDR2 FQNEAQ (reference sequence). This CDR3 has 15 amino acids. Trimming removed 5 bases from V and 2 bases from J; junction bases left unmatched: 8. CDR3 protein: CASSRRQGPQETQYF. The CDR3 nucleotides read TGTGCCAGCAGCCGCAGACAGGGCCCACAAGAGACCCAGTACTTC.

The chain employs TRBV5-1 and TRBJ1-1; 11 positions match TRBD1. After removal of 4 bases from V and 1 base from J, the junction contained 6 bases not matched to a gene. CDR3 length equals 16 residues. Germline-derived CDR1 and CDR2 are SGHRS and YFSETQ. In nucleotides, the CDR3 is TGCGCCAGCAGCCCCCGGACAGGGGGCACGAACACTGAAGCTTTCTTT. Residues: CASSPRTGGTNTEAFF.

This clone came up a few times. The gene calls are TRBV20-1 and TRBJ1-1; D not resolved. The ends were cut back, 0 bases at V and 2 bases at J, with 1 base in the middle. The CDR3 contains 11 residues. Germline CDR1 and CDR2: DFQATT and SNEGSKA (reference sequence). The CDR3 here is CSARDNTEAFF. In DNA, the CDR3 is TGCAGTGCTAGAGATAACACTGAAGCTTTCTTT.

The chain couples TRBV29-1 to TRBJ2-1, with unresolved D. This CDR3 is built from 10 residues. The V end lost 5 bases, the J end lost 7 bases, and 6 bases lay between the germline ends. Germline values: CDR1 SQVTM, CDR2 ANQGSEA. CDR3 region: CSVYSNEQFF. The CDR3 DNA follows: TGCAGCGTTTATTCGAATGAGCAGTTCTTC.

This chain joins TRBV30 and TRBJ2-7; 9 bases align to TRBD2. This CDR3 spans 14 amino acids. Germline assignment: CDR1 GTSNPN and CDR2 SVGIG (reference sequence). Trimming at V came to 0 bases and at J to 2 bases, leaving 2 bases not matched to a gene. The CDR3 spells CAWSVGGGAYEQYF. CDR3 nucleotide sequence: TGTGCCTGGAGTGTTGGCGGGGGGGCCTACGAGCAGTACTTC.

In its sample, this clone is medium-sized. V is TRBV2 and J is TRBJ1-5, with 10 bases fitting TRBD1. There are 16 residues in the CDR3. Germline CDR1 is SNHLY and CDR2 is FYNNEI. V trimming: 8 bases; J trimming: 0 bases; junction bases outside the gene matches: 7. The CDR3 spells CASRDRGLYSNQPQHF. CDR3 nucleotide sequence: TGTGCCAGCCGGGACAGGGGCCTTTATAGCAATCAGCCCCAGCATTTT.

V gene TRBV6-1 combines with J gene TRBJ2-7; no reliable D call. This CDR3 contains 15 residues. Trimming left V 0 bases short and J 2 bases short, with 11 bases between. Germline-derived CDR1 and CDR2 are MNHNS and SASEGT. The CDR3 loop is CASSEAPDGPYEQYF. The CDR3 coding sequence is TGTGCCAGCAGTGAAGCGCCGGACGGACCCTACGAGCAGTACTTC.

This CDR3 reads CASSSRGSSGANVLTF. CDR3 nucleotide sequence: TGTGCCAGCAGCTCTCGAGGGAGCTCTGGGGCCAACGTCCTGACTTTC. This chain joins TRBV11-3 and TRBJ2-6; D may be TRBD2 (5 bases). This CDR3 contains 16 residues. The germline V and J ends were trimmed by 4 bases and 0 bases, with 10 bases remaining between them. Germline assignment: CDR1 SGHNT and CDR2 YENEEA.

The rearrangement links TRBV12-5 to TRBJ2-5; possible D gene TRBD1, 5 bases. Per germline, CDR1 LGHNT and CDR2 FRNRAP. The CDR3 length is 15 residues. Trimming removed 0 bases at V and 6 bases at J, with 14 bases between. The CDR3 sequence is CASGLVLQGVKTQYF. CDR3 nucleotides: TGTGCTAGTGGTTTGGTACTTCAGGGTGTAAAGACCCAGTACTTC.

This chain joins TRBV7-9 and TRBJ2-1, with 8 bases identical to TRBD1. The germline gives CDR1 SEHNR, CDR2 FQNEAQ (reference sequence). Trimming removed 7 bases from V and 2 bases from J; junction bases left unmatched: 7. This CDR3 spans 15 amino acids. The DNA for the CDR3 is TGTGCCAGCACCCCCGGGACAGGCGCCTACAATGAGCAGTTCTTC. This translates into CASTPGTGAYNEQFF.

The J gene is TRBJ2-2, the V gene TRBV6-5; 9 bases agree with TRBD2. J was trimmed by 5 bases and V by 0 bases; bases with no gene match: 4. The CDR3 has 16 residues. From germline, CDR1 is MNHEY and CDR2 SVGAGI. The DNA for the CDR3 is TGTGCCAGCAGTTACTCATATAGCGGGAGAACCGGGGAGCTGTTTTTT. Its translation: CASSYSYSGRTGELFF.

This rearrangement joins TRBV30 to TRBJ1-5, with 7 bases matching TRBD1. The J segment lost 6 bases and the V segment lost 4 bases, leaving 9 bases of the junction unmatched. Looked up from germline, CDR1 is GTSNPN and CDR2 is SVGIG (reference sequence). The CDR3 runs to 14 residues. The CDR3 reads CAWTRQGSFQPQHF. The CDR3 DNA sequence: TGTGCCTGGACCAGACAGGGTAGTTTTCAGCCCCAGCATTTT.